The 32 T cell receptor beta chains below all came from one sample that was sequenced in a study of OX40 agonist ivuxolimab in advanced cancers. TCRdb's table, derived via immunoSEQ multiplex PCR, lists solely in-frame clones and lacks some. In the table there are around 48,000 clones, roughly 83% of which are singletons. The sequencing used CD4+ or CD8+ T cells sorted from blood, collected in a trial of the OX40 agonist ivuxolimab. The receptors here all came from an adult with an advanced solid tumor such as melanoma, head and neck, liver or kidney cancer.

The V and J genes are TRBV30 and TRBJ2-3; the match to TRBD2 covers 8 bases. Germline loops: CDR1 GTSNPN, CDR2 SVGIG (reference sequence). This CDR3 contains 15 residues. J gave up 5 bases and V 0 bases, and 7 bases lay outside the gene matches. The CDR3 sequence: CAWSVLAGPRDTQYF. The CDR3 nucleotides are TGTGCCTGGAGTGTCCTAGCGGGTCCACGAGATACGCAGTATTTT.

The genes are TRBV5-1 and TRBJ1-1, with a possible D match to TRBD1 (6 bases). Germline V CDR1 and CDR2: SGHRS, YFSETQ. Between the trimmed V and J ends, which lost 3 bases and 1 base, there was a span of 10 bases. The CDR3 consists of 14 residues. CDR3 sequence reads: CASSWVGANTEAFF. CDR3 bases: TGCGCCAGCAGCTGGGTGGGGGCGAACACTGAAGCTTTCTTT.

CDR3 in amino acids: CASSLRLGNTGELFF. For the CDR3, the DNA is TGTGCCAGCAGCTTACGGCTAGGGAACACCGGGGAGCTGTTTTTT. The rearrangement links TRBV7-2 to TRBJ2-2; D is ambiguous. The CDR3 has 15 residues. Germline V gives CDR1 SGHTA, CDR2 FQGNSA. V was trimmed by 2 bases and J by 1 base, leaving 8 bases between them.

The chain carries TRBV29-1 and TRBJ2-3; D possibly uses TRBD1 or TRBD2 (6 bases each). CDR1 and CDR2 from the germline V gene are SQVTM and ANQGSEA. Trimming removed 0 bases from V and 0 bases from J, with 13 bases in between. This CDR3 contains 16 residues. DNA of the CDR3: TGCAGCGTTGAAGATGAGTGGGGGGCTAGCACAGATACGCAGTATTTT. Translating gives CSVEDEWGASTDTQYF.

The gene calls are TRBV11-1 and TRBJ2-5; D remains unclear. The V end was cut by 5 bases, the J end by 3 bases, with 13 bases between. The CDR3 extends over 14 amino acids. Germline assignment: CDR1 SGHAT and CDR2 FQDESV (reference sequence). The CDR3 protein is CASSSRYREETQYF. The CDR3 region has the DNA TGTGCCAGCAGCAGTAGATACCGTGAAGAGACCCAGTACTTC.

This clone was seen once. This chain connects TRBV2 to TRBJ1-3; D not certain. The germline V gene has CDR1 SNHLY and CDR2 FYNNEI. Deletions cut 1 base from V and 2 bases from J, with 3 bases between. The CDR3 length is 13 residues. CDR3 amino acids: CASSEGPGNTIYF. The CDR3 DNA reads as TGTGCCAGCAGTGAAGGGCCTGGAAACACCATATATTTT.

In its sample, this clone was seen once. The chain uses TRBV7-3 and TRBJ2-7; 7 bases align to TRBD1. V lost 5 bases to trimming and J lost 5 bases; unmatched junction nucleotides: 6. Looked up from germline, CDR1 is SGHTA and CDR2 is FQGTGA. The CDR3 has 13 residues. This CDR3 is CASSRDRDNEQYF. The CDR3 coding sequence is TGTGCCAGCAGCCGCGACAGGGACAACGAGCAGTACTTC.

V is TRBV6-4 and J is TRBJ2-3, with 8 bases lining up with TRBD2. The CDR3 consists of 18 residues. Germline CDR1 reads MRHNA; CDR2 reads SNTAGT. The ends lost 2 bases at V and 6 bases at J; junction bases unmatched: 16. The DNA for the CDR3 is TGTGCCAGCAGTGACCCCTGGAGGACTAGCCATCACAGGGATACGCAGTATTTT. This sequence encodes CASSDPWRTSHHRDTQYF.

This sequence joins TRBV10-2 and TRBJ1-6; the D gene is possibly TRBD1 (5 bases). V was trimmed by 2 bases and J by 8 bases, leaving 13 bases between them. The CDR3 has 15 amino acids. Germline values: CDR1 WSHSY, CDR2 SAAADI. The CDR3: CASSERGGDHSPLHF. The CDR3 region has the DNA TGCGCCAGCAGTGAGCGGGGCGGGGACCATTCACCCCTCCACTTT.

V usage is TRBV30 and J usage is TRBJ2-3, with D maybe TRBD1 (6 bases). V was trimmed by 0 bases and J by 2 bases, leaving 9 bases between them. CDR3 length: 14 residues. Germline assignment: CDR1 GTSNPN and CDR2 SVGIG (reference sequence). CDR3 DNA sequence: TGTGCCTGGAGTGTACACAGGGCCACAGATACGCAGTATTTT. Protein product: CAWSVHRATDTQYF.

The chain couples TRBV7-3 to TRBJ1-5, with a weak D call TRBD1 (6 bases). This CDR3 is built from 13 residues. The V gene's germline CDR1 is SGHTA and CDR2 FQGTGA. The V end lost 5 bases, the J end lost 6 bases, and 11 bases lay between the germline ends. The CDR3 coding sequence is TGTGCCAGCAGCACCGACAGGATTCAGCCCCAGCATTTT. It yields the protein CASSTDRIQPQHF.

This rearrangement joins TRBV25-1 to TRBJ1-1; the match to TRBD1 covers 9 bases. Germline CDR1 and CDR2: MGHDK and SYGVNS. The CDR3 loop spans 16 amino acids. J lost 0 bases, V lost 6 bases, and 8 bases had no gene match. The CDR3: CASSPDRGEVNTEAFF. The CDR3 region has the DNA TGTGCCAGCAGCCCGGACAGGGGAGAAGTGAACACTGAAGCTTTCTTT.

The chain is built from TRBV19 and TRBJ1-5; D is perhaps TRBD1 (5 bases). Germline V gene sequence: CDR1 LNHDA, CDR2 SQIVND (reference sequence). Trimming cost V 8 bases and J 2 bases, with 16 bases left between them. The CDR3 spans 15 residues. The CDR3 region has the DNA TGTGCCAGTTCCACAGGAATACGGGGCAATCAGCCCCAGCATTTT. Translation: CASSTGIRGNQPQHF.

V usage is TRBV19 and J usage is TRBJ1-5; 7 nucleotides line up with TRBD1. The CDR3 is made up of 16 amino acids. The ends lost 3 bases at V and 8 bases at J; junction bases unmatched: 13. Germline CDR1 is LNHDA and CDR2 is SQIVND (reference sequence). The CDR3, as DNA: TGTGCCAGTAGTATCCCCTGGGACAGAGAGGTCAAGCCCCAGCATTTT. Translating gives CASSIPWDREVKPQHF.

This chain connects TRBV9 to TRBJ2-4; no clear D gene. CDR3 size: 14 residues. V was pared by 2 bases and J by 11 bases, with 17 bases between. Germline assignment: CDR1 SGDLS and CDR2 YYNGEE. The CDR3 loop is CASSVESASSFQYF. The CDR3 DNA reads TGTGCCAGCAGCGTGGAAAGCGCATCTTCATTTCAGTACTTC.

The sample holds one count of this clone. V and J are TRBV5-1 and TRBJ2-1; the match to TRBD2 covers 7 bases. The CDR3 totals 16 residues. CDR1 is SGHRS, CDR2 YFSETQ, per germline. Trimming cost V 4 bases and J 6 bases; bases outside gene matches: 13. The CDR3 reads CASSLGPSGKFNEQFF. CDR3 sequence (DNA): TGCGCCAGCAGCCTCGGTCCGAGCGGGAAGTTCAATGAGCAGTTCTTC.

The rearrangement joins TRBV5-1 to TRBJ2-5, with 11 nucleotides matching TRBD1. V was clipped by 3 bases and J by 7 bases; unmatched bases: 5. Looked up from germline, CDR1 is SGHRS and CDR2 is YFSETQ. This CDR3 is built from 14 residues. The CDR3 coding sequence is TGCGCCAGCAGCTGGACAGGGGGCGGAGGGACCCAGTACTTC. Its protein product is CASSWTGGGGTQYF.

A few counts support this clone. CDR3 sequence: CASSLTDPTDTQYF. The CDR3 bases are TGTGCCAGCAGCTTAACAGATCCCACAGATACGCAGTATTTT. The chain has TRBV7-9 and TRBJ2-3; D ambiguous. The CDR3 has 14 amino acids. With 2 bases removed from V and 2 bases from J, the gap between germline ends came to 8 bases. Germline CDR1 and CDR2: SEHNR and FQNEAQ (reference sequence).

The V and J genes are TRBV6-4 and TRBJ2-2, with 9 bases matching TRBD2. Per germline, CDR1 MRHNA and CDR2 SNTAGT. The CDR3 spans 16 residues. The ends lost 3 bases at V and 4 bases at J; junction bases unmatched: 6. CDR3 sequence: CASSELAGTSTGELFF. CDR3 coding DNA: TGTGCCAGCAGTGAACTAGCGGGTACGAGCACCGGGGAGCTGTTTTTT.

V is TRBV7-2 and J is TRBJ2-7; D gene ambiguous. With 3 bases removed from V and 3 bases from J, the gap between germline ends came to 15 bases. The CDR3 spans 15 residues. Germline V CDR1 and CDR2: SGHTA, FQGNSA. The DNA of the CDR3 is TGTGCCAGCAGCTTTCGTAGTTCCGACCACTACGAGCAGTACTTC. This translates into CASSFRSSDHYEQYF. Variable domain in full (rest from reference TRBV7-2 and TRBJ2-7): GAGVSQSPSNKVTEKGKDVELRCDPISGHTALYWYRQSLGQGLEFLIYFQGNSAPDKSGLPSDRFSAERTGGSVSTLTIQRTQQEDSAVYLCASSFRSSDHYEQYFGPGTRLTVT.

This clone was found a few times. This chain joins TRBV2 and TRBJ1-5; D unclear. The CDR3 is 17 amino acids. The germline V and J ends were trimmed by 3 bases and 6 bases, with 21 bases remaining between them. Germline V CDR1 and CDR2: SNHLY, FYNNEI. Here the CDR3 DNA reads TGTGCCAGCAGTGATGGGTGGGAGGGCCAGTACAGTCAGCCCCAGCATTTT. Encoded protein: CASSDGWEGQYSQPQHF.

A note on this clone: A junction boundary mismatches the germline segment, possibly from a read error. The chain couples TRBV4-3 to TRBJ2-7; weak D call: TRBD1 (5 bases). The CDR3 covers 11 residues. CDR1 and CDR2 (germline): LGHNA, YSLEER. CDR3 sequence: CASSQELARVF. CDR3 bases: TGCGCCAGCAGCCAAGAACTCGCCAGGGTCTTC.

The chain is built from TRBV2 and TRBJ2-2; no firm D call. CDR3 size: 14 residues. Trimming pared 9 bases from V and 4 bases from J, leaving 15 bases between. CDR1 is SNHLY and CDR2 is FYNNEI in the germline V gene. The CDR3 sequence: CASRALVGTGELFF. CDR3 sequence (DNA): TGTGCCAGTCGGGCCCTGGTCGGCACCGGGGAGCTGTTTTTT.

The J gene is TRBJ2-7, the V gene TRBV5-4, with D perhaps assigned TRBD1 or TRBD2 (5 bases each). The CDR3 is made up of 15 amino acids. In germline, CDR1 is SGHNT, CDR2 YYREEE (reference sequence). V lost 3 bases and J lost 2, with 15 bases in between. The CDR3 nucleotides read TGTGCCAGCAGCTGGGGCGGGCAGCGGACCTACGAGCAGTACTTC. It yields the protein CASSWGGQRTYEQYF.

This chain uses TRBV6-1 with TRBJ1-1; 7 nucleotides line up with TRBD1. Germline V gene data show CDR1 as MNHNS and CDR2 as SASEGT. The V segment lost 5 bases and the J segment 4 bases; nucleotides outside the gene matches: 7. The CDR3 sequence is 14 residues long. DNA of the CDR3: TGTGCCAGCAGTTGGACAGGCGCACCCACTGAAGCTTTCTTT. Translating gives CASSWTGAPTEAFF.

The rearrangement uses TRBV6-5 and TRBJ1-5, with a weak D call TRBD1 (6 bases). This CDR3 has 13 amino acids. The germline V and J ends were trimmed by 6 bases and 3 bases, with 9 bases remaining between them. The germline V gene has CDR1 MNHEY and CDR2 SVGAGI. The DNA of the CDR3 is TGTGCCAGCAGACAGGGCCACAATCAGCCCCAGCATTTT. Protein sequence: CASRQGHNQPQHF.

The chain has TRBV7-9 and TRBJ1-5; D gene uncertain. This CDR3 spans 14 amino acids. With 0 bases removed from V and 0 bases from J, the gap between germline ends came to 3 bases. Germline CDR1 and CDR2: SEHNR and FQNEAQ (reference sequence). CDR3 in amino acids: CASSLADSNQPQHF. In DNA form, the CDR3 reads TGTGCCAGCAGCTTAGCTGATAGCAATCAGCCCCAGCATTTT.

This clone occurred once. This rearrangement joins TRBV15 to TRBJ1-5, with D uncertain. The CDR3 is 12 residues long. Germline CDR1 and CDR2: LNHNV and YYDKDF (reference sequence). Trimming shortened V by 5 bases and J by 3 bases, and 5 bases separated the two germline ends. The CDR3, as DNA: TGTGCCACCAGCGCAGTCAATCAGCCCCAGCATTTT. This codes for CATSAVNQPQHF.

J is TRBJ1-1 and V is TRBV29-1, with D possibly being TRBD1 (6 bases). The CDR3 runs to 12 residues. Trimming pared 7 bases from V and 3 bases from J, leaving 12 bases between. The germline V gene has CDR1 SQVTM and CDR2 ANQGSEA. The CDR3 here is CSARTAYTEAFF. Written as DNA, the CDR3 is TGCAGCGCCCGGACAGCTTACACTGAAGCTTTCTTT.

This rearrangement joins TRBV18 to TRBJ2-5, with a possible D match to TRBD1 (6 bases). Near its end, the DNA agrees better with TRBJ2-7, so the J call may be wrong. CDR3 length equals 15 residues. CDR1 is KGHSH, CDR2 LQKENI, per germline. CDR3 sequence: CASSGTRTASYEQYF. In nucleotides, the CDR3 is TGTGCCAGCTCAGGGACCCGGACAGCCTCCTACGAGCAGTACTTC.

The chain has TRBV21-1 and TRBJ2-1; the listed D gene, TRBD2, was not tested against the DNA. TRBV21-1 is deemed a pseudogene. The CDR3 is 16 residues long. The CDR3 region is CASSKSNTSGSYEQFF. The CDR3, as DNA: TGTGCCAGCAGCAAATCCAACACTAGCGGGAGCTATGAGCAGTTCTTC.

The V gene is TRBV7-9, the J gene TRBJ2-5, with 12 bases fitting TRBD1. The V gene end was trimmed by 4 bases and the J gene end by 5 bases; junction bases not matched to a gene: 2. The CDR3 runs 14 residues. Per the germline V gene, CDR1 is SEHNR and CDR2 is FQNEAQ (reference sequence). The CDR3 loop is CASSSGQGAETQYF. CDR3 nucleotide sequence: TGTGCCAGCAGCTCGGGACAGGGGGCGGAGACCCAGTACTTC. The whole variable domain, remainder taken from reference TRBV7-9 and TRBJ2-5, is DTGVSQNPRHKITKRGQNVTFRCDPISEHNRLYWYRQTLGQGPEFLTYFQNEAQLEKSRLLSDRFSAERPKGSFSTLEIQRTEQGDSAMYLCASSSGQGAETQYFGPGTRLLVL.